The 6 T cell receptor beta chains presented below share a single source sample, sequenced in a study of cytomegalovirus exposure and HLA in healthy donors. Primers for the PCR totalled 60 Vbeta and 13 Jbeta. The assay was immunoSEQ multiplex PCR, and TCRdb's table has in-frame clones only and misses some. The data show some 80,000 clones, about 79% seen once. Source material: PBMCs. The receptors here all came from a man younger than 35 in good health and CMV-seropositive.

The chain combines TRBV4-1 with TRBJ2-1; 12 positions match TRBD1. CDR3 length: 18 amino acids. V was pared by 0 bases and J by 9 bases, with 12 bases of the junction left unmatched. Germline loops: CDR1 MGHRA, CDR2 YSYEKL. The CDR3 protein is CASSQDLLRDRGQGEQFF. The CDR3 bases are TGCGCCAGCAGCCAAGATCTTCTCCGGGACAGGGGGCAGGGTGAGCAGTTCTTC.

The rearrangement uses TRBV12-2 and TRBJ1-1; the table's D gene call, TRBD1, was not cross checked with the DNA. TRBV12-2 is a known pseudogene. The CDR3 length is 14 residues. CDR3 nucleotides: TGTGCAAGTCGTCCCCCTCAGGGGGACACTGAAGCTTTCTTT. Protein: CASRPPQGDTEAFF.

This chain joins TRBV7-8 and TRBJ1-1, with TRBD1 as a possible D gene (5 bases). Deletions cut 5 bases from V and 3 bases from J, with 16 bases between. Germline-derived CDR1 and CDR2 are SGHVS and FQNEAQ. The CDR3 length is 15 residues. CDR3 in DNA: TGTGCCAGCAGCCAAGGGGTATCCGGACACACTGAAGCTTTCTTT. Translation: CASSQGVSGHTEAFF.

V and J are TRBV25-1 and TRBJ1-1; D gene ambiguous. CDR1 and CDR2 from the germline V gene are MGHDK and SYGVNS. This CDR3 spans 11 amino acids. V shed 8 bases and J shed 7 bases, with 11 bases lying between them. CDR3 loop: CASRRRSEAFF. CDR3 sequence (DNA): TGTGCCAGCCGAAGACGGAGTGAAGCTTTCTTT.

For the CDR3, the DNA is TGTGCCAGCAGCCCCACCGGAGATACGCAGTATTTT. This sequence encodes CASSPTGDTQYF. The rearrangement uses TRBV7-3 and TRBJ2-3; D remains unclear. V shed 5 bases and J shed 5 bases, with 8 bases lying between them. The CDR3 has 12 residues. Germline CDR1 and CDR2: SGHTA and FQGTGA.

On this clone: The germline gene is not matched at one end of the junction; a read error may be the cause. J is TRBJ2-5 and V is TRBV7-9; 12 nucleotides align to TRBD2. The CDR3 is made up of 16 amino acids. Per the germline V gene, CDR1 is SEHNR and CDR2 is FQNEAQ (reference sequence). For the CDR3, the DNA is TGTGCCAGCAGCCCCTGGACTAGCGGGAACCAAGGGACCCAGTACTTC. It codes for CASSPWTSGNQGTQYF.